These T cell receptor beta chains were read from a single sample in a study of T-cell reconstitution after alpha-beta-depleted transplantation in children. TCRdb re-called the PCR reads with MiXCR, one entry per CDR3 protein. Of a few hundred thousand distinct CDR3 sequences listed, roughly a quarter are singletons. The source was PBMCs, collected before TCRalphabeta/CD19-depleted stem cell transplant. All receptors derive from a girl aged 2 to 9 with Fanconi anemia, due to receive a stem cell transplant. Each CDR3 is given without its conserved first and last residue.

j_gene	v_gene	CDR3aa
TRBJ2-7	TRBV12-3/TRBV12-4	ASSLGGQKYEQY
TRBJ2-2	TRBV7-2	ASSPDRRNTGELF
TRBJ2-1	TRBV20-1	SAWSWDRVDNEQF
TRBJ2-2	TRBV20-1	SASSGQGVFTGELF
TRBJ1-4	TRBV5-1	ASSHTGVGEEKLF
TRBJ2-3	TRBV20-1	SASRTSRYTDTQY
TRBJ1-6	TRBV5-1	ASSQQRQANSPLH
TRBJ2-7	TRBV10-3	AISQLAEISYEQY
TRBJ2-1	TRBV29-1	SVGQRYNEQF
TRBJ2-7	TRBV5-1	ASSFLHEQY
TRBJ2-4	TRBV12-3/TRBV12-4	ASSFTRGAKNIQY
TRBJ2-4	TRBV29-1	SAGTGRNIQY
TRBJ2-1	TRBV20-1	CARDLTSGWGDEQF
TRBJ2-7	TRBV20-1	SASLVRGTYEQY
TRBJ2-3	TRBV20-1	SASRGPSTDTQY
TRBJ1-5	TRBV6-7	ASSYDRLSNQPQH
TRBJ2-1	TRBV11-2	ASSAVTSGSSNEQF
TRBJ2-7	TRBV5-1	ASSTGHSYEQY
TRBJ2-1	TRBV7-3	ASSLTSSNEQF
TRBJ2-7	TRBV25-1	ASTWTSGYEQY
TRBJ2-1	TRBV20-1	SARDILSGRANEQF
TRBJ2-1	TRBV20-1	SAKAGTGAHEQF
TRBJ1-3	TRBV5-1	ASSLLRQGSSGNTIY
TRBJ2-2	TRBV11-2	ASSLGLAGSGTGELF
TRBJ1-6	TRBV20-1	SARGSGGLNSPLH
TRBJ2-7	TRBV20-1	SARDLRVGGEQY
TRBJ2-7	TRBV9	ASSMTGSTYEQY
TRBJ2-1	TRBV27	ASSLWDSVNEQF
TRBJ2-1	TRBV6-4	ASSAASGAYNEQF
TRBJ1-5	TRBV21-1	GQGGNQPQH
TRBJ2-7	TRBV29-1	SVVKGFSSYEQY
TRBJ1-1	TRBV6-5	ASSYSFGSQTLEAF
TRBJ1-6	TRBV7-9	ASSPGVSPLH
TRBJ2-3	TRBV11-2	ASSLEGGLGWADTQY
TRBJ2-7	TRBV12-3/TRBV12-4	ASSQPGLAGSQQY
TRBJ2-3	TRBV7-3	ASSLAGTLDTQY
TRBJ2-3	TRBV11-2	ASSGSGLAGQSTDTQY
TRBJ2-3	TRBV15	ATSISTDTQY
TRBJ2-3	TRBV20-1	SARDSQAWSLH
TRBJ1-2	TRBV6-5	ASRSPFWGYT
TRBJ2-1	TRBV2	ASDGLADSNEQF
TRBJ2-5	TRBV6-5	ASSQRGAQY
TRBJ2-7	TRBV29-1	SVDTTYEQY
TRBJ2-5	TRBV7-3	ASSTGTGRGQETQY
TRBJ2-3	TRBV18	ASSPLGPTSPDTQY
TRBJ2-4	TRBV10-3	AISDPDRIAKNIQY
TRBJ2-7	TRBV20-1	SAMSRDYLYEQY
TRBJ1-5	TRBV6-1	ASSDKRQGPQPQH
TRBJ1-3	TRBV7-2	ASTQGTGNTIY
TRBJ2-4	TRBV7-2	ASSLDSASGNIQY
.	TRBV29-1	GYRVPSTDTQH